The clone carrying this T cell receptor (beta chain) was recorded only once. Germline V gene lookup returns CDR1 WSHSY and CDR2 SAAADI. The CDR3 covers 13 residues. The V end lost 7 bases, the J end lost 6 bases, and 13 bases lay between the germline ends. This sample was included in a study of cytomegalovirus exposure and HLA in healthy donors. In the PCR, 60 Vbeta and 13 Jbeta primers were used. Only in-frame clones appear in the TCRdb table, and some are missing; sequencing was by immunoSEQ multiplex PCR. The table shows approximately 59,000 clones, with 78% occurring only once. The chain couples TRBV10-2 to TRBJ2-1, with a tentative D call TRBD2 (6 bases). This receptor was taken from a girl under 18 in good health and CMV-seropositive. What was sequenced was PBMCs. The DNA of the CDR3 is TGCGCCAGCACCTCGGGGGACGGCAATGAGCAGTTCTTC. Its translation is CASTSGDGNEQFF.